This TCR beta chain emerged from a study of T cells in Graves' hyperthyroidism and ophthalmopathy. Template material for amplifying TCR beta CDR3 regions consisted of RNA transcripts. Primed by the HTBI set, a first-round RT-PCR was run on the TCR CDR3. Each CDR3 protein is one row after TCRdb ran MiXCR on the multiplex PCR reads. The sample lists around 690,000 distinct CDR3 sequences; around a sixth were seen once. Over 18 months, lack of ophthalmopathy progression marked Graves' hyperthyroidism as stable. CDR1 and CDR2 (germline): KGHSH, LQKENI. Trimming removed 5 bases from V and 0 bases from J, with 20 bases in between. This CDR3 contains 17 residues.

The source material was blood. This sequence was found in a man aged 45 to 65 with Graves' hyperthyroidism. The chain is built from TRBV18 and TRBJ2-7; weak D call: TRBD2 (6 bases). Here the CDR3 DNA reads TGTGCCAGCTCAAATATAGGTAGTGGACTAACCTCCTACGAGCAGTACTTC. It yields the protein CASSNIGSGLTSYEQYF.